The clone carrying this TCR beta chain has a count of ten or more. Its antigen is currently unknown. Unique molecular identifiers featured in how the TCRbeta library was prepared. MiXCR was run by TCRdb on the PCR reads, yielding one entry per CDR3 protein. The sample includes about 16,000 distinct CDR3 sequences, 5.1% of them seen just once. The data were taken from a study of T-cell reconstitution after alpha-beta-depleted transplantation in children. There are 14 residues in the CDR3. The V gene lost 6 bases and the J gene lost 2 bases, with 13 bases spanning the gap. Findings and caveats of the study: Surviving recipient T cells and thymic progenitors underlay high day-60 TCRbeta diversity in some patients. One year post-transplant, T-cell counts and diversity were largely derived from T cells produced anew. Approximately two months post-transplant, alpha-beta T cells reportedly originated from several hundred expanded graft clones.

The sequenced sample was PBMCs, obtained before TCRalphabeta/CD19-depleted stem cell transplant. The V gene is TRBV12-3 or TRBV12-4, the J gene TRBJ1-2, with D possibly TRBD1 on 5 matching bases. The TCR sequence derives from a boy aged 5-17 years with acute lymphoblastic leukemia, due to receive a stem cell transplant. The CDR3 DNA reads TGTGCCAGCAGCCGTTGGGGGGAGAACTATGGCTACACCTTC. Amino acids: CASSRWGENYGYTF.